This TCR beta chain is drawn from a study of cytomegalovirus exposure and HLA in healthy donors. In germline, CDR1 is MGHRA, CDR2 YSYEKL. Trimming took 1 base from V and 6 from J, leaving 16 bases between them. The CDR3 runs 16 residues. Healthy bone marrow donors made up the cohort. Primers included in the PCR were 60 Vbeta and 13 Jbeta primers. Methods used by the authors: There were tens of millions of unique TCR beta chains by a later count, and some 11 million of them were shared. Some clones are missing from TCRdb's copy, which holds only in-frame ones; the method was immunoSEQ multiplex PCR. The V and J calls and clone size come from that table; D and trimming were worked out from the DNA. The data hold approximately 130,000 clones, with 75% to 85% observed a single time.

Input material: PBMCs. The chain links TRBV4-1 to TRBJ1-5, with D maybe TRBD1 (5 bases). The sequence was collected from a woman between 35 and 50 years old in good health and CMV-seronegative. CDR3 in DNA: TGCGCCAGCAGCCAAGTCGGTAGGGGAAAGGGTCAGCCCCAGCATTTT. Translating gives CASSQVGRGKGQPQHF.